Below are 21 T cell receptor beta chains sequenced from a single sample in a study of vaccination effects on CD4 cells after COVID-19. Their target antigens are unknown. Libraries were prepared by immunoSEQ multiplex PCR; TCRdb keeps only in-frame clonotypes and omits some of them. The sample consists of around 50,000 clones, 75% to 80% of them appearing once. The culture ran for 10 days, and then CD4+ T cells were isolated. Sequenced material: CD4+ T cells from PBMCs cultured without peptide, taken before COVID-19 vaccination. These receptors were taken from a human donor who had a prior SARS-CoV-2 infection.

J is TRBJ2-1 and V is TRBV4-1, with 7 bases matching TRBD2. V trimming: 0 bases; J trimming: 3 bases; junction bases outside the gene matches: 8. The CDR3 length is 17 residues. Germline V CDR1 and CDR2: MGHRA, YSYEKL. The CDR3 nucleotides are TGCGCCAGCAGCCAAGAAATCCGAGCGGGGTACTACAATGAGCAGTTCTTC. It translates to CASSQEIRAGYYNEQFF.

The V and J genes are TRBV6-2 or TRBV6-3 and TRBJ2-2, with 15 bases fitting TRBD2. The CDR3 loop spans 18 amino acids. The V segment lost 4 bases and the J segment 5 bases; nucleotides outside the gene matches: 8. Germline CDR1 and CDR2: MNHEY and SVGEGT. The CDR3 loop reads CASSSRTSGRVVTGELFF. The CDR3 region has the DNA TGTGCCAGCAGTTCCAGGACTAGCGGGAGGGTTGTGACCGGGGAGCTGTTTTTT.

This clone was recorded once. V usage is TRBV28 and J usage is TRBJ1-2; D ambiguous. The V and J ends lost 3 bases and 2 bases respectively, with 13 bases between them. Per the germline V gene, CDR1 is MDHEN and CDR2 is SYDVKM. The CDR3 runs to 15 residues. CDR3 coding DNA: TGTGCCAGCAGTTTGAGGCTCTCGGGCAACTATGGCTACACCTTC. This gives the protein CASSLRLSGNYGYTF.

The J gene is TRBJ2-5, the V gene TRBV18; tentatively, D is TRBD2 (6 bases). V lost 3 bases to trimming and J lost 9 bases, with 8 bases between them. The germline CDR1 and CDR2 sequences are KGHSH and LQKENI. CDR3 size: 11 residues. CDR3 coding DNA: TGTGCCAGCTCACCCCGCGGGGCCCAGTACTTC. Translated, it gives CASSPRGAQYF.

This clone occurred a few times. CDR3 protein: CASSGGDRGDRETQYF. The CDR3 DNA reads TGTGCCAGCAGCGGGGGGGATCGGGGCGATAGAGAGACCCAGTACTTC. The J gene is TRBJ2-5, the V gene TRBV4-2; TRBD2 aligns across 7 bases. Germline CDR1 LGHNA, CDR2 YNFKEQ. Unmatched junction bases numbered 13, after V lost 5 bases and J lost 4 bases. The length of the CDR3 is 16 residues.

V usage is TRBV6-1 and J usage is TRBJ2-7; D could derive from TRBD1 or TRBD2 (5 bases each). This CDR3 has 13 residues. Germline V gene data show CDR1 as MNHNS and CDR2 as SASEGT. The germline V and J ends were trimmed by 1 base and 9 bases, with 13 bases remaining between them. The CDR3 sequence is CASSEGGLGRQYF. CDR3 coding DNA: TGTGCCAGCAGTGAAGGGGGGTTAGGAAGGCAGTACTTC.

This chain uses TRBV4-1 with TRBJ1-4; 7 nucleotides agree with TRBD1. V trimming: 0 bases; J trimming: 2 bases; junction bases outside the gene matches: 0. In germline, CDR1 is MGHRA, CDR2 YSYEKL. The CDR3 loop spans 15 amino acids. CDR3 sequence reads: CASSQETGTNEKLFF. CDR3 bases: TGCGCCAGCAGCCAAGAGACAGGGACTAATGAAAAACTGTTTTTT.

This clone was observed once. The chain has TRBV2 and TRBJ2-2; tentatively, D is TRBD2 (5 bases). The ends were cut back, 7 bases at V and 7 bases at J, with 28 bases in the middle. From germline, CDR1 is SNHLY and CDR2 FYNNEI. The CDR3 covers 18 residues. This CDR3 is CASTSFGISHIGGGELFF. For the CDR3, the DNA is TGTGCCAGCACCTCCTTCGGGATTAGCCACATAGGTGGCGGGGAGCTGTTTTTT.

The V gene is TRBV7-2, the J gene TRBJ1-1; TRBD1 aligns across 7 bases. J was trimmed by 3 bases and V by 5 bases; bases with no gene match: 6. This CDR3 is built from 14 residues. The germline V gene encodes CDR1 SGHTA and CDR2 FQGNSA. CDR3 nucleotide sequence: TGTGCCAGCAGCGAATACAGGGGATACACTGAAGCTTTCTTT. It translates to CASSEYRGYTEAFF. Full variable domain (outside the CDR3, taken from reference TRBV7-2 and TRBJ1-1): GAGVSQSPSNKVTEKGKDVELRCDPISGHTALYWYRQSLGQGLEFLIYFQGNSAPDKSGLPSDRFSAERTGGSVSTLTIQRTQQEDSAVYLCASSEYRGYTEAFFGQGTRLTVV.

The rearrangement links TRBV11-2 to TRBJ2-1; 7 nucleotides line up with TRBD2. Looked up from germline, CDR1 is SGHAT and CDR2 is FQNNGV. V shed 1 base, J shed 7 bases, and the junction held 7 bases outside the gene matches. The CDR3 is 15 residues long. CDR3 sequence (DNA): TGTGCCAGCAGCTTAGCTAGCGGAGCTCGGAATGAGCAGTTCTTC. This gives the protein CASSLASGARNEQFF.

This clone has only one observation. This sequence joins TRBV7-9 and TRBJ1-1, with D unclear. V lost 2 bases and J 4 bases, leaving 2 bases between the germline ends. Germline V gene sequence: CDR1 SEHNR, CDR2 FQNEAQ (reference sequence). This CDR3 comprises 11 residues. The CDR3 region is CASSLTTEAFF. CDR3 in DNA: TGTGCCAGCAGCTTAACCACTGAAGCTTTCTTT.

CDR3 sequence reads: CASSPQAPSGRAEEQFF. In nucleotides, the CDR3 is TGTGCCAGCTCACCGCAGGCCCCCAGCGGGAGGGCCGAGGAGCAGTTCTTC. The J gene is TRBJ2-1, the V gene TRBV18, with TRBD2 matching 10 bases. Trimming at V came to 3 bases and at J to 10 bases, leaving 15 bases not matched to a gene. CDR1 is KGHSH, CDR2 LQKENI, per germline. The CDR3 consists of 17 residues. Full variable domain (outside the CDR3, taken from reference TRBV18 and TRBJ2-1): NAGVMQNPRHLVRRRGQEARLRCSPMKGHSHVYWYRQLPEEGLKFMVYLQKENIIDESGMPKERFSAEFPKEGPSILRIQQVVRGDSAAYFCASSPQAPSGRAEEQFFGPGTRLTVL.

The chain combines TRBV20-1 with TRBJ1-2, with D maybe TRBD1 (6 bases). Deletions cut 3 bases from V and 1 base from J, with 12 bases between. Germline V gives CDR1 DFQATT, CDR2 SNEGSKA (reference sequence). This CDR3 is built from 14 residues. The CDR3 bases are TGCAGTGCTAGTTGGGACACTGTTAACTATGGCTACACCTTC. Translation gives CSASWDTVNYGYTF.

The rearrangement joins TRBV24-1 to TRBJ2-3; D unresolved. The CDR3 contains 12 residues. CDR1 and CDR2 (germline): KGHDR, SFDVKD. Deletions cut 6 bases from V and 3 bases from J, with 6 bases between. CDR3 nucleotides: TGTGCCACCAGTTCCGTTACAGATACGCAGTATTTT. Translating it yields CATSSVTDTQYF.

The chain employs TRBV7-2 and TRBJ1-3; 7 positions match TRBD1. There are 15 residues in the CDR3. Losses at the gene ends were 5 bases for V and 3 bases for J; bases not matched to a gene: 7. Germline V gene data show CDR1 as SGHTA and CDR2 as FQGNSA. Written as DNA, the CDR3 is TGTGCCAGCAGCAGGAGGGGGCTAGGTGGAAACACCATATATTTT. It codes for CASSRRGLGGNTIYF.

The chain joins TRBV12-3 or TRBV12-4 to TRBJ1-4; no reliable D call. This CDR3 has 13 residues. V was trimmed by 2 bases and J by 10 bases, leaving 11 bases between them. In DNA form, the CDR3 reads TGTGCCAGCAGTTTATGGACGACGGGAAAACTGTTTTTT. This gives the protein CASSLWTTGKLFF.

The chain is built from TRBV5-1 and TRBJ2-6; 7 bases line up with TRBD2. The V segment lost 0 bases and the J segment 2 bases; nucleotides outside the gene matches: 2. Germline CDR1 SGHRS, CDR2 YFSETQ. CDR3 length: 16 residues. The CDR3 is CASSLGSGAGANVLTF. Here the CDR3 DNA reads TGCGCCAGCAGCTTGGGAAGCGGGGCTGGGGCCAACGTCCTGACTTTC.

This clone was counted a few times. V and J are TRBV18 and TRBJ1-2, with unresolved D. This CDR3 has 16 residues. The ends were cut back, 3 bases at V and 0 bases at J, with 14 bases in the middle. Germline CDR1 reads KGHSH; CDR2 reads LQKENI. CDR3 sequence: CASSPRVGRANYGYTF. CDR3 DNA: TGTGCCAGCTCACCCCGTGTCGGCAGAGCTAACTATGGCTACACCTTC.

This clone was detected only a few times. The chain employs TRBV25-1 and TRBJ2-5; D not certain. The germline CDR1 and CDR2 sequences are MGHDK and SYGVNS. CDR3 length: 12 amino acids. Trimming took 7 bases from V and 1 from J, leaving 7 bases between them. The CDR3 nucleotides are TGTGCCAGCATAGGACCCCAAGAGACCCAGTACTTC. It is translated as CASIGPQETQYF.

The gene calls are TRBV10-3 and TRBJ1-4; 7 bases line up with TRBD1. J was trimmed by 8 bases and V by 3 bases; bases with no gene match: 9. This CDR3 contains 15 residues. CDR1 is ENHRY, CDR2 SYGVKD, per germline. The CDR3 DNA follows: TGTGCCATCAGTGAAAGCTCAGGGGGGTACGAAAAACTGTTTTTT. It codes for CAISESSGGYEKLFF.

The chain is built from TRBV6-5 and TRBJ1-1; D is unclear. This CDR3 has 13 residues. Germline lookup yields CDR1 MNHEY and CDR2 SVGAGI. Trimming removed 7 bases at V and 3 bases at J, with 12 bases between. CDR3 residues: CASISPPYTEAFF. CDR3 coding DNA: TGTGCCAGCATATCCCCTCCGTACACTGAAGCTTTCTTT.